These 25 T cell receptor beta chains share one sample of origin, sequenced in a study of PD-1 and CTLA-4 blockade in melanoma. Libraries were prepared by immunoSEQ multiplex PCR; TCRdb keeps only in-frame clonotypes and omits some of them. The table has some 29,000 clones, 85% to 90% seen once; the top ten hold about 8.5%. Material: CD8+ T cells from peripheral blood, obtained before anti-PD-1 treatment. The source of these receptors is a human donor with melanoma.

The chain combines TRBV3-1 (or the pseudogene TRBV3-2) with TRBJ2-3; D is ambiguous. CDR1 and CDR2 from the germline V gene are LGHDT and YNNKEL (reference sequence). This CDR3 region has 15 residues. V lost 0 bases and J lost 3, with 10 bases in between. CDR3 sequence (DNA): TGTGCCAGCAGCCAAGATTTGGCGGAAACAGATACGCAGTATTTT. It translates to CASSQDLAETDTQYF.

This clone came up once. The V call is TRBV7-9, the J call TRBJ1-3; possibly TRBD1 for D (6 bases). In germline, CDR1 is SEHNR, CDR2 FQNEAQ (reference sequence). The germline V and J ends were trimmed by 6 bases and 3 bases, with 21 bases remaining between them. The CDR3 has 17 amino acids. The DNA of the CDR3 is TGTGCCAGCAGGCCCCGGGACACTTCGTGGGTTGGAAACACCATATATTTT. It codes for CASRPRDTSWVGNTIYF.

This clone was picked up one time. The rearrangement joins TRBV7-2 to TRBJ2-7; possibly TRBD1 or TRBD2 for D (6 bases each). The CDR3 is 13 amino acids. V was trimmed by 7 bases and J by 4 bases, leaving 14 bases between them. Per the germline V gene, CDR1 is SGHTA and CDR2 is FQGNSA. Here the CDR3 reads CASTTKGGYEQYF. The CDR3 nucleotides are TGTGCCAGCACCACTAAGGGGGGTTACGAGCAGTACTTC. The entire variable domain, with the rest obtained from reference TRBV7-2 and TRBJ2-7, is as follows: GAGVSQSPSNKVTEKGKDVELRCDPISGHTALYWYRQSLGQGLEFLIYFQGNSAPDKSGLPSDRFSAERTGGSVSTLTIQRTQQEDSAVYLCASTTKGGYEQYFGPGTRLTVT.

This clone was recorded once. CDR3 DNA: TGTGCCAGCAGTGAAGTTAATATCGACACCGGGGAGCTGTTTTTT. It translates to CASSEVNIDTGELFF. This chain uses TRBV2 with TRBJ2-2; D uncertain. Trimming pared 1 base from V and 3 bases from J, leaving 9 bases between. The CDR3 extends over 15 amino acids. From germline, CDR1 is SNHLY and CDR2 FYNNEI.

The chain combines TRBV6-5 with TRBJ2-1; 7 bases line up with TRBD2. Trimming at V came to 6 bases and at J to 4 bases, leaving 9 bases not matched to a gene. The CDR3 length is 15 residues. CDR1 is MNHEY, CDR2 SVGAGI, per germline. As DNA, the CDR3 is TGTGCCAGCAGCCCGCTAGCGGAAGCGTACAATGAGCAGTTCTTC. Translated, it gives CASSPLAEAYNEQFF.

V and J are TRBV6-1 and TRBJ1-4; unclear D gene. This CDR3 spans 11 amino acids. V was shortened by 1 base and J by 10 bases, with 4 bases between the two germline ends. CDR1 is MNHNS and CDR2 is SASEGT in the germline V gene. The CDR3 DNA follows: TGTGCCAGCAGTGAAGGGGGAAAACTGTTTTTT. Residues: CASSEGGKLFF.

This chain uses TRBV6-5 with TRBJ1-1, with 9 bases identical to TRBD1. Germline V lookup: CDR1 MNHEY, CDR2 SVGAGI. This CDR3 is 14 amino acids long. The junction had 7 bases not matched to a gene; V was cut back by 6 bases and J by 5 bases. CDR3 nucleotides: TGTGCCAGCAGCCCGGGGACAGGGTTAACTGAAGCTTTCTTT. Its translation: CASSPGTGLTEAFF.

V gene TRBV19 combines with J gene TRBJ1-6; D call uncertain. The CDR3 totals 13 residues. V lost 1 base and J lost 6, with 4 bases in between. The germline V gene encodes CDR1 LNHDA and CDR2 SQIVND (reference sequence). The CDR3 here is CASSIGGNSPLHF. CDR3 coding DNA: TGTGCCAGTAGTATAGGAGGTAATTCACCCCTCCACTTT.

The DNA of the CDR3 is TGTGCCAGTAGTACTTTAAGGACAGGCGCCTACGAGCAGTACTTC. Translated, it gives CASSTLRTGAYEQYF. The gene calls are TRBV19 and TRBJ2-7; 7 nucleotides match TRBD1. Per the germline V gene, CDR1 is LNHDA and CDR2 is SQIVND (reference sequence). The CDR3 is made up of 15 amino acids. The trim removed 4 bases at V and 2 bases at J, leaving 8 bases unmatched. Full variable domain (missing parts from reference TRBV19 and TRBJ2-7): DGGITQSPKYLFRKEGQNVTLSCEQNLNHDAMYWYRQDPGQGLRLIYYSQIVNDFQKGDIAEGYSVSREKKESFPLTVTSAQKNPTAFYLCASSTLRTGAYEQYFGPGTRLTVT.

The V call is TRBV2, the J call TRBJ2-7; TRBD1 matches 9 bases. The CDR3 consists of 15 residues. V was pared by 6 bases and J by 3 bases, with 9 bases of the junction left unmatched. Germline CDR1 is SNHLY and CDR2 is FYNNEI. CDR3 bases: TGTGCCAGCAGGTCCGGGACAGGGACCTTCTACGAGCAGTACTTC. Protein sequence: CASRSGTGTFYEQYF.

This chain connects TRBV30 to TRBJ2-3; 11 positions agree with TRBD2. Germline CDR1 and CDR2: GTSNPN and SVGIG (reference sequence). V lost 8 bases, J lost 6 bases, and 19 bases stayed unmatched. The CDR3 is 17 residues long. CDR3 nucleotide sequence: TGTGCCCAGACGGGACTAGCGGCCTCAATCCACCCGGATACGCAGTATTTT. Its protein is CAQTGLAASIHPDTQYF.

This chain uses TRBV6-5 with TRBJ1-2; D is possibly TRBD1 (6 bases). V was clipped by 8 bases and J by 11 bases, with 18 bases between them. Germline loops: CDR1 MNHEY, CDR2 SVGAGI. The CDR3 totals 12 residues. This CDR3 is CASATGYRGYTF. For the CDR3, the DNA is TGTGCCAGCGCAACAGGGTATCGTGGATACACCTTC.

The CDR3 sequence: CASSIPPGLDYYTGELFF. CDR3 DNA sequence: TGTGCCAGTAGTATACCCCCCGGGCTGGACTATTACACCGGGGAGCTGTTTTTT. The rearrangement joins TRBV19 to TRBJ2-2; a possible D gene is TRBD2 (6 bases). This CDR3 is built from 18 residues. Germline values: CDR1 LNHDA, CDR2 SQIVND (reference sequence). V was clipped by 2 bases and J by 3 bases, with 19 bases between them.

The chain combines TRBV27 with TRBJ2-7, with unresolved D. CDR1 and CDR2 from the germline V gene are MNHEY and SMNVEV (reference sequence). The CDR3 extends over 14 amino acids. The V gene lost 2 bases and the J gene lost 0 bases, with 8 bases spanning the gap. The CDR3 coding sequence is TGTGCCAGCAGTTTAGGCAGGAGCTCCTACGAGCAGTACTTC. It translates to CASSLGRSSYEQYF.

This chain uses TRBV7-6 with TRBJ2-3, with D hard to call. This CDR3 region has 15 residues. Trimming pared 5 bases from V and 0 bases from J, leaving 12 bases between. Germline assignment: CDR1 SGHVS and CDR2 FNYEAQ. CDR3 loop: CASSVITESTDTQYF. The CDR3 DNA reads TGTGCCAGCAGCGTTATAACTGAGAGCACAGATACGCAGTATTTT.

The V gene is TRBV27, the J gene TRBJ2-2; D may be TRBD1 (5 bases). V lost 4 bases, J lost 1 base, and 10 bases lay in between. The germline V gene has CDR1 MNHEY and CDR2 SMNVEV (reference sequence). The CDR3 has 15 residues. The CDR3, as DNA: TGTGCCAGCAGTTCAGTGCAGGGGAACACCGGGGAGCTGTTTTTT. Its protein product is CASSSVQGNTGELFF.

The chain couples TRBV6-5 to TRBJ2-7; TRBD1 or TRBD2 may be the D gene (5 bases each). Germline CDR1 and CDR2: MNHEY and SVGAGI. The CDR3 loop spans 14 amino acids. V was trimmed by 3 bases and J by 4 bases, leaving 13 bases between them. CDR3 in DNA: TGTGCCAGCAGTTATGGGACCTACAATTACGAGCAGTACTTC. Its protein product is CASSYGTYNYEQYF.

The CDR3: CASSWALTDANTGELFF. For the CDR3, the DNA is TGCGCCAGCAGCTGGGCCTTGACAGACGCGAACACCGGGGAGCTGTTTTTT. The rearrangement uses TRBV5-1 and TRBJ2-2, with D maybe TRBD1 (5 bases). Germline V lookup: CDR1 SGHRS, CDR2 YFSETQ. This CDR3 is built from 17 residues. Trimming pared 3 bases from V and 0 bases from J, leaving 15 bases between.

The chain carries TRBV7-9 and TRBJ1-1, with D maybe TRBD1 (6 bases). This CDR3 is 16 amino acids long. The V and J ends lost 2 bases and 3 bases respectively, with 16 bases between them. Germline V CDR1 and CDR2: SEHNR, FQNEAQ (reference sequence). CDR3 bases: TGTGCCAGCAGCTTATTTAGGGGGGGCACTCACACTGAAGCTTTCTTT. Translated: CASSLFRGGTHTEAFF.

The chain links TRBV3-1 (or the pseudogene TRBV3-2) to TRBJ2-7, with D uncertain. This CDR3 comprises 14 residues. Trimming removed 8 bases at V and 0 bases at J, with 14 bases between. Germline values: CDR1 LGHDT, CDR2 YNNKEL (reference sequence). CDR3 nucleotides: TGTGCCAGCGGGTCTAACAACTTCTCCTACGAGCAGTACTTC. This gives the protein CASGSNNFSYEQYF.

The chain uses TRBV18 and TRBJ1-5; 7 bases map to TRBD1. The CDR3 has 15 residues. CDR1 and CDR2 (germline): KGHSH, LQKENI. V was pared by 0 bases and J by 4 bases, with 3 bases of the junction left unmatched. The CDR3 loop reads CASSPPSQGNQPQHF. As DNA, the CDR3 is TGTGCCAGCTCACCACCGTCACAGGGGAATCAGCCCCAGCATTTT.

The J gene is TRBJ2-7, the V gene TRBV4-1; D is undetermined. The CDR3 is made up of 13 amino acids. V was pared by 0 bases and J by 6 bases, with 9 bases between. The V gene's germline CDR1 is MGHRA and CDR2 YSYEKL. The chain's CDR3 is CASSQEGRSEQYF. The CDR3 DNA sequence: TGCGCCAGCAGCCAAGAAGGGCGGAGCGAGCAGTACTTC.

J is TRBJ1-4 and V is TRBV29-1; D uncertain. Germline V CDR1 and CDR2: SQVTM, ANQGSEA. V lost 0 bases and J 1 base, leaving 9 bases between the germline ends. This CDR3 spans 15 amino acids. CDR3: CSVEDLQRTNEKLFF. As DNA, the CDR3 is TGCAGCGTTGAAGATCTTCAGAGAACTAATGAAAAACTGTTTTTT.

The chain joins TRBV20-1 to TRBJ2-7; D call uncertain. Trimming took 8 bases from V and 6 from J, leaving 11 bases between them. The CDR3 runs to 10 residues. Germline V gene data show CDR1 as DFQATT and CDR2 as SNEGSKA (reference sequence). In DNA form, the CDR3 reads TGCAGTTTCGGACCGGCCGAGCAGTACTTC. It is translated as CSFGPAEQYF.

The chain employs TRBV13 and TRBJ1-3; TRBD1 is a possible D gene (5 bases). CDR3 size: 15 residues. The V and J ends lost 5 bases and 0 bases respectively, with 11 bases between them. Per germline, CDR1 PRHDT and CDR2 FYEKMQ (reference sequence). CDR3 sequence: CASSPLQGSGNTIYF. DNA of the CDR3: TGTGCCAGCAGCCCCTTGCAGGGCTCTGGAAACACCATATATTTT.